These T cell receptor beta chains were read from a single sample in a study of long-term antiretroviral therapy in people with HIV. Clones were read by immunoSEQ multiplex PCR, and TCRdb kept only the in-frame ones, dropping some. The sample records approximately 20,000 clones, 85% to 90% being singletons. This specimen was unsorted PBMCs, taken 4.2 years after starting antiretroviral therapy. These receptors originate from a man aged 45 to 65 with HIV. The CDR3 runs from the conserved cysteine through the conserved F or W. The order of the fields is V gene, J gene, D gene, clone size, CDR3 protein, CDR3 DNA. D genes are given only for firm matches. Clone size is shown for a subset of rows, as once, few, many or a class of expanded clone.

V: TRBV6-5; J: TRBJ1-1; D: TRBD1; size: -; CDR3: CASSMDRGTEAFF; DNA: TGTGCCAGCAGTATGGACAGGGGCACTGAAGCTTTCTTT
V: TRBV5-1; J: TRBJ1-1; D: -; size: -; CDR3: CASSLGPSLNTEAFF; DNA: TGCGCCAGCAGCCTGGGACCGAGCTTGAACACTGAAGCTTTCTTT
V: TRBV19; J: TRBJ1-5; D: TRBD1; size: once; CDR3: CASMGQGVLSNQPQHF; DNA: TGTGCCAGTATGGGGCAGGGGGTCCTTAGCAATCAGCCCCAGCATTTT
V: TRBV14; J: TRBJ2-3; D: -; size: -; CDR3: CASSQDADPTDTQYF; DNA: TGTGCCAGCAGCCAAGACGCGGATCCGACAGATACGCAGTATTTT
V: TRBV30; J: TRBJ1-2; D: TRBD1; size: -; CDR3: CAWRLGQELTSYGYTF; DNA: TGTGCCTGGAGGTTGGGACAGGAGCTCACCAGCTATGGCTACACCTTC
V: TRBV5-1; J: TRBJ2-7; D: -; size: -; CDR3: CASSFSPGLEQYF; DNA: TGCGCCAGCAGCTTTAGTCCGGGTTTGGAGCAGTACTTC
V: TRBV9; J: TRBJ2-5; D: -; size: -; CDR3: CASSPRTHGDQYF; DNA: TGTGCCAGCAGCCCCCGGACCCACGGGGACCAGTACTTC
V: TRBV7-2; J: TRBJ1-1; D: -; size: -; CDR3: CASSLVLYSEAFF; DNA: TGTGCCAGCAGCTTAGTACTGTACAGTGAAGCTTTCTTT
V: TRBV6-6; J: TRBJ2-3; D: -; size: once; CDR3: CASSYVGSTDTQYF; DNA: TGTGCCAGCAGTTACGTGGGGAGCACAGATACGCAGTATTTT
V: TRBV11-3; J: TRBJ2-3; D: -; size: -; CDR3: CASSLEGTDTQYF; DNA: TGTGCCAGCAGCCTGGAGGGAACAGATACGCAGTATTTT
V: TRBV5-6; J: TRBJ1-3; D: -; size: -; CDR3: CASSPGGLGSGNTIYF; DNA: TGTGCCAGCAGCCCGGGCGGCCTCGGCTCTGGAAACACCATATATTTT
V: TRBV9; J: TRBJ1-1; D: -; size: -; CDR3: CASSPSSAQNTEAFF; DNA: TGTGCCAGCAGTCCTTCCTCGGCCCAGAACACTGAAGCTTTCTTT
V: TRBV7-3; J: TRBJ2-7; D: TRBD2; size: -; CDR3: CATMSASGSYEQYF; DNA: TGTGCCACCATGTCGGCTAGCGGCTCCTACGAGCAGTACTTC
V: TRBV5-1; J: TRBJ1-2; D: TRBD1; size: few; CDR3: CASNNGTGLSYGYTF; DNA: TGCGCCAGCAACAACGGGACAGGGTTAAGTTATGGCTACACCTTC
V: TRBV29-1; J: TRBJ1-2; D: -; size: -; CDR3: CSVVTEGGYTF; DNA: TGCAGCGTGGTAACGGAGGGGGGCTACACCTTC
V: TRBV19; J: TRBJ2-2; D: TRBD2; size: -; CDR3: CASSSGLADGELFF; DNA: TGTGCCAGTAGTTCGGGACTAGCAGACGGGGAGCTGTTTTTT
V: TRBV15; J: TRBJ1-2; D: -; size: -; CDR3: CATSRDPTPGPLGYTF; DNA: TGTGCCACCAGCAGAGACCCTACCCCCGGGCCCCTGGGCTACACCTTC
V: TRBV6-1; J: TRBJ2-7; D: TRBD1; size: -; CDR3: CASSELTGGLVAWGYEQYF; DNA: TGTGCCAGCAGTGAATTGACAGGGGGCTTAGTCGCGTGGGGATACGAGCAGTACTTC
V: TRBV5-1; J: TRBJ2-2; D: -; size: -; CDR3: CASSLGGVNTGELFF; DNA: TGCGCCAGCAGCTTAGGTGGGGTAAACACCGGGGAGCTGTTTTTT
V: TRBV9; J: TRBJ2-7; D: -; size: -; CDR3: CASSVEDGTYEQYF; DNA: TGTGCCAGCAGCGTAGAGGACGGTACCTACGAGCAGTACTTC
V: TRBV27; J: TRBJ2-1; D: -; size: -; CDR3: CASSFRLGPVGDEQFF; DNA: TGTGCCAGCAGTTTTAGGTTAGGCCCGGTGGGGGATGAGCAGTTCTTC
V: TRBV11-2; J: TRBJ2-7; D: -; size: -; CDR3: CASSHHRSDRGGRHEQYF; DNA: TGTGCCAGCAGCCATCACCGAAGCGATAGGGGGGGCCGTCACGAGCAGTACTTC
V: TRBV5-1; J: TRBJ2-1; D: TRBD1; size: -; CDR3: CASSNDRGGWFF; DNA: TGCGCCAGCAGCAACGACAGGGGCGGGTGGTTCTTC
V: TRBV19; J: TRBJ1-5; D: -; size: -; CDR3: CASSAGVGNQPQHF; DNA: TGTGCCAGTTCGGCCGGGGTCGGCAATCAGCCCCAGCATTTT
V: TRBV7-2; J: TRBJ2-7; D: TRBD1; size: -; CDR3: CASSPGGQGAHEQYF; DNA: TGTGCCAGCAGCCCCGGGGGACAGGGGGCCCACGAGCAGTACTTC
V: TRBV29-1; J: TRBJ2-1; D: TRBD2; size: -; CDR3: CSVEGTSDSEQFF; DNA: TGCAGCGTTGAAGGGACTAGCGACAGTGAGCAGTTCTTC
V: TRBV5-4; J: TRBJ2-7; D: TRBD2; size: -; CDR3: CASSWGSGANEQYF; DNA: TGTGCCAGCAGCTGGGGTAGCGGGGCGAACGAGCAGTACTTC
V: TRBV7-9; J: TRBJ1-2; D: -; size: -; CDR3: CASSLGDGYTF; DNA: TGTGCCAGCAGCTTAGGGGATGGCTACACCTTC
V: TRBV9; J: TRBJ2-3; D: -; size: -; CDR3: CASSPRIDADTQYF; DNA: TGTGCCAGCAGCCCCCGAATTGACGCAGATACGCAGTATTTT
V: TRBV19; J: TRBJ1-5; D: -; size: once; CDR3: CASSISVGDWSNQPQHF; DNA: TGTGCCAGTAGTATAAGTGTGGGGGACTGGAGCAATCAGCCCCAGCATTTT
V: TRBV6-6; J: TRBJ1-2; D: -; size: -; CDR3: CASSYGWGDYGYTF; DNA: TGTGCCAGCAGTTACGGTTGGGGGGACTATGGCTACACCTTC
V: TRBV11-2; J: TRBJ2-4; D: TRBD1; size: -; CDR3: CASSLGPGQGIAKNIQYF; DNA: TGTGCCAGCAGCTTAGGGCCCGGACAGGGTATAGCCAAAAACATTCAGTACTTC
V: TRBV9; J: TRBJ2-3; D: TRBD1; size: -; CDR3: CASSPGQGYSTDTQYF; DNA: TGTGCCAGCAGCCCAGGACAGGGGTACAGCACAGATACGCAGTATTTT
V: TRBV10-3; J: TRBJ1-2; D: -; size: -; CDR3: CAISDRLGVPDGYTF; DNA: TGTGCCATCAGTGATCGTTTGGGGGTTCCGGATGGCTACACCTTC
V: TRBV30; J: TRBJ1-2; D: TRBD1; size: -; CDR3: CAWGTAANYGYTF; DNA: TGTGCCTGGGGGACAGCTGCTAACTATGGCTACACCTTC
V: TRBV4-1; J: TRBJ1-2; D: -; size: -; CDR3: CASSQDRGNRENYGYTF; DNA: TGCGCCAGCAGCCAAGATAGAGGGAACAGGGAGAACTATGGCTACACCTTC
V: TRBV6-5; J: TRBJ2-3; D: TRBD2; size: -; CDR3: CASSFQAGGPHYEYF; DNA: TGTGCCAGCAGTTTCCAAGCGGGGGGACCCCACTATGAGTATTTT
V: TRBV7-6; J: TRBJ2-7; D: TRBD1; size: -; CDR3: CASSPQGEPVGQYF; DNA: TGTGCCAGCAGCCCGCAGGGGGAGCCCGTGGGGCAGTACTTC
V: TRBV28; J: TRBJ1-1; D: -; size: -; CDR3: CASSRQPNTEAFF; DNA: TGTGCCAGCAGTCGTCAGCCGAACACTGAAGCTTTCTTT
V: TRBV4-1; J: TRBJ1-1; D: -; size: -; CDR3: CASSQGPEAFF; DNA: TGCGCCAGCAGCCAAGGCCCTGAAGCTTTCTTT
V: TRBV10-3; J: TRBJ1-4; D: TRBD1; size: -; CDR3: CAISPGQGANSNEKLFF; DNA: TGTGCCATCAGTCCGGGACAGGGGGCAAATTCTAATGAAAAACTGTTTTTT
V: TRBV5-5; J: TRBJ2-5; D: TRBD1; size: -; CDR3: CASSLYPGQGARETQYF; DNA: TGTGCCAGCAGCTTGTATCCGGGACAGGGGGCGCGAGAGACCCAGTACTTC
V: TRBV2; J: TRBJ1-1; D: -; size: few; CDR3: CATVSMEGSEAFF; DNA: TGTGCCACCGTATCAATGGAGGGGTCTGAAGCTTTCTTT
V: TRBV15; J: TRBJ2-1; D: -; size: -; CDR3: CATLEGAGNEQFF; DNA: TGCGCCACCCTAGAGGGGGCGGGGAATGAGCAGTTCTTC
V: TRBV5-1; J: TRBJ2-7; D: TRBD2; size: -; CDR3: CASSLAPLAGGNSYEQYF; DNA: TGCGCCAGCAGCTTGGCCCCCCTAGCGGGGGGCAACTCCTACGAGCAGTACTTC
V: TRBV9; J: TRBJ2-2; D: TRBD2; size: -; CDR3: CASSASGGATGELFF; DNA: TGTGCCAGCAGCGCCAGCGGGGGGGCAACCGGGGAGCTGTTTTTT
V: TRBV15; J: TRBJ1-4; D: -; size: once; CDR3: CATSRDRLAGEKLFF; DNA: TGTGCCACCAGCAGAGATAGGCTAGCGGGAGAAAAACTGTTTTTT
V: TRBV5-8; J: TRBJ1-5; D: -; size: once; CDR3: CASSLSESNQPQHF; DNA: TGTGCCAGCAGCTTGTCAGAAAGCAATCAGCCCCAGCATTTT
V: TRBV18; J: TRBJ1-1; D: TRBD1; size: -; CDR3: CASSKQGRSTEAFF; DNA: TGTGCCAGCTCAAAACAGGGGAGAAGCACTGAAGCTTTCTTT
V: TRBV7-3; J: TRBJ2-1; D: TRBD1; size: -; CDR3: CASSLTGGNEQFF; DNA: TGTGCCAGCAGCCTGACAGGGGGCAATGAGCAGTTCTTC
V: TRBV5-4; J: TRBJ1-1; D: -; size: -; CDR3: CASSLSGQVTEAFF; DNA: TGTGCCAGCAGCTTGTCGGGGCAGGTCACTGAAGCTTTCTTT
V: TRBV2; J: TRBJ2-7; D: -; size: -; CDR3: CASSGSPTDSYEQYF; DNA: TGTGCCAGCAGTGGATCCCCGACAGACTCCTACGAGCAGTACTTC
V: TRBV4-3; J: TRBJ1-2; D: TRBD1; size: -; CDR3: CASSLRTGDYGYTF; DNA: TGCGCCAGCAGCCTCCGGACAGGGGACTATGGCTACACCTTC
V: TRBV2; J: TRBJ1-1; D: TRBD1; size: once; CDR3: CATKGTANTEAFF; DNA: TGTGCCACCAAAGGGACAGCGAACACTGAAGCTTTCTTT